This T cell receptor beta chain appears in the sequencing data of a study of response to subunit inactivated influenza vaccine. Germline CDR1 reads SQVTM; CDR2 reads ANQGSEA. The CDR3 length is 15 residues. The junction had 7 bases not matched to a gene; V was cut back by 7 bases and J by 2 bases. TCRdb passed the RT-PCR reads through MiXCR, listing each CDR3 protein once. In the table there are around 250,000 distinct CDR3 sequences, 9.5% to 15% of which are singletons. The TCR sequence derives from a man over 45 who received an inactivated influenza vaccine. Here the sequenced sample was non-naive T cells sorted from PBMCs, taken approximately 15 days before vaccination. The rearrangement links TRBV29-1 to TRBJ2-1; 11 nucleotides align to TRBD2. CDR3 nucleotide sequence: TGCAGCGGGGGGACTAGCGGATACGCCTACAATGAGCAGTTCTTC. Protein sequence: CSGGTSGYAYNEQFF.